One sample yielded the 28 T cell receptor beta chains listed below, sequenced in a study of spatial heterogeneity in lung cancer (dated by TCRdb to the late 2010s). Libraries were constructed by 5' RACE. Sequenced using a NextSeq 500. Starting from the raw public reads, TCRdb applied fastp trimming at Q25, assembled clones with MiXCR and retained in-frame beta chains. Here each entry gathers all rows of one CDR3 protein and keeps the most common genes and DNA. The sample profile shows 20,000 to 25,000 distinct CDR3 sequences; 2.8% of them were found once. The ten largest account for approximately 7.7% of the sample. Taken with the paper, the label for time point translates to: sample taken at primary tumor resection. For these TCRs, the target antigens are not known. The paper's findings and limits, for the study overall: A correlation was observed between the number of expanded intratumoral alpha and beta TCRs and the tumor nonsynonymous mutation count.

The input for sequencing was lung tumor tissue, taken at surgery. All receptors derive from a male donor with early-stage non-small cell lung cancer.

This clonotype was seen repeatedly, ten times or more. This chain uses TRBV24-1 with TRBJ2-7, with D perhaps matching TRBD2 (6 bases). The V gene lost 9 bases and the J gene lost 0 bases, with 14 bases spanning the gap. CDR1 is KGHDR and CDR2 is SFDVKD in the germline V gene. The CDR3 is 14 residues long. The CDR3 reads CATSRRGSSYEQYF. The CDR3 DNA sequence: TGTGCCACCTCTCGGCGGGGTAGCTCCTACGAGCAGTACTTC.

This clonotype is categorized as medium-sized. The rearrangement joins TRBV16 to TRBJ1-4; perhaps TRBD1 as D (6 bases). Germline V CDR1 and CDR2: KGHSY, FQNENV. Trimming left V 1 base short and J 7 bases short, with 13 bases between. There are 15 residues in the CDR3. The CDR3 loop is CASSQFSTGGEKLFF. Written as DNA, the CDR3 is TGTGCCAGCAGCCAATTTTCGACAGGCGGTGAAAAACTGTTTTTT.

This clonotype was seen ten or more times. The genes are TRBV10-3 and TRBJ2-7; D remains ambiguous. In germline, CDR1 is ENHRY, CDR2 SYGVKD. The CDR3 contains 13 residues. V was shortened by 2 bases and J by 1 base, with 6 bases between the two germline ends. The CDR3 DNA follows: TGTGCCATCAGTGAGACGGAATCCTACGAGCAGTACTTC. Translation: CAISETESYEQYF.

Judged by abundance, this clonotype is medium-sized. This chain connects TRBV10-3 to TRBJ1-1; D remains ambiguous. Deletions cut 2 bases from V and 5 bases from J, with 9 bases between. The CDR3 runs 13 residues. The germline gives CDR1 ENHRY, CDR2 SYGVKD. As DNA, the CDR3 is TGTGCCATCAGTGAGGTTAGAGCGACTGAAGCTTTCTTT. Amino acids: CAISEVRATEAFF.

There are many counts of this clonotype. The chain combines TRBV12-3 or TRBV12-4 with TRBJ1-5; D gene unclear. The germline V and J ends were trimmed by 3 bases and 2 bases, with 11 bases remaining between them. This CDR3 comprises 15 residues. The CDR3 nucleotides are TGTGCCAGCAGTTTCTGGGATGAGGGCAATCAGCCCCAGCATTTT. Amino acids: CASSFWDEGNQPQHF.

The sample holds many counts of this clonotype. The rearrangement uses TRBV30 and TRBJ2-2, with D hard to call. This CDR3 region has 13 residues. Germline CDR1 reads GTSNPN; CDR2 reads SVGIG (reference sequence). With 4 bases removed from V and 0 bases from J, the gap between germline ends came to 6 bases. The chain's CDR3 is CAWIPANTGELFF. The CDR3 region has the DNA TGTGCCTGGATCCCGGCGAACACCGGGGAGCTGTTTTTT.

This clonotype was counted ten times or more. The chain joins TRBV5-1 to TRBJ1-1; 7 bases agree with TRBD1. Germline CDR1 SGHRS, CDR2 YFSETQ. Unmatched junction bases numbered 3, after V lost 0 bases and J lost 7 bases. The CDR3 contains 13 residues. The CDR3 reads CASSLGTGNEAFF. CDR3 coding DNA: TGCGCCAGCAGCTTGGGGACAGGAAATGAAGCTTTCTTT.

This clonotype was seen at least ten times. The chain joins TRBV5-1 to TRBJ1-1; D gene ambiguous. V was pared by 0 bases and J by 0 bases, with 6 bases between. The CDR3 covers 14 residues. Germline CDR1 SGHRS, CDR2 YFSETQ. CDR3 coding DNA: TGCGCCAGCAGCTTGGCCATGGTGAACACTGAAGCTTTCTTT. Protein product: CASSLAMVNTEAFF.

This clonotype appeared many times. J is TRBJ1-1 and V is TRBV27, with D unclear. Trimming cost V 3 bases and J 2 bases, with 10 bases left between them. Germline lookup yields CDR1 MNHEY and CDR2 SMNVEV (reference sequence). This CDR3 has 14 amino acids. CDR3 protein: CASSFGPPNTEAFF. The CDR3 DNA sequence: TGTGCCAGCAGTTTTGGTCCCCCTAACACTGAAGCTTTCTTT.

This clonotype was seen many times. This chain connects TRBV20-1 to TRBJ1-1; D unresolved. Germline V CDR1 and CDR2: DFQATT, SNEGSKA (reference sequence). V lost 0 bases and J lost 3, with 14 bases in between. CDR3 length: 15 amino acids. The CDR3 spells CSAREWSLQDTEAFF. CDR3 sequence (DNA): TGCAGTGCTAGAGAATGGTCTCTTCAGGACACTGAAGCTTTCTTT.

This clonotype was observed at least ten times. The chain has TRBV7-2 and TRBJ1-1, with D possibly TRBD1 on 5 matching bases. Between the trimmed V and J ends, which lost 5 bases and 10 bases, there was a span of 11 bases. Germline V lookup: CDR1 SGHTA, CDR2 FQGNSA. This CDR3 has 11 residues. CDR3: CASSPTTVAFF. CDR3 DNA sequence: TGTGCCAGCAGCCCAACGACAGTAGCTTTCTTT.

This clonotype was observed at least ten times. V is TRBV20-1 and J is TRBJ2-1, with 12 bases that match TRBD2. The germline V gene has CDR1 DFQATT and CDR2 SNEGSKA (reference sequence). Trimming cost V 5 bases and J 4 bases; bases outside gene matches: 9. The CDR3 is 16 residues long. The CDR3 region has the DNA TGCAGTGCTCGTCTCCCTAGCGGGAGGGATTACAATGAGCAGTTCTTC. Translating it yields CSARLPSGRDYNEQFF.

Relative to its sample, this clonotype is medium-sized. V gene TRBV2 combines with J gene TRBJ2-1; D uncertain. V was shortened by 1 base and J by 10 bases, with 5 bases between the two germline ends. This CDR3 spans 11 amino acids. The germline V gene encodes CDR1 SNHLY and CDR2 FYNNEI. In DNA, the CDR3 is TGTGCCAGCAGTGAAGAGCTAGAGCAGTTCTTC. Its translation: CASSEELEQFF.

This clonotype showed up many times. V gene TRBV20-1 combines with J gene TRBJ2-5; 9 nucleotides match TRBD2. From germline, CDR1 is DFQATT and CDR2 SNEGSKA (reference sequence). V was pared by 0 bases and J by 5 bases, with 4 bases of the junction left unmatched. The CDR3 runs to 14 residues. The CDR3 DNA reads as TGCAGTGCTAGAGAAGTAAGCGGGAGGGAGACCCAGTACTTC. Amino acids: CSAREVSGRETQYF.

This clonotype showed up many times. In DNA form, the CDR3 reads TGTGCCAGCAGCCAAGAAACAGGGACGGCTGAAGCTTTCTTT. It specifies CASSQETGTAEAFF. J is TRBJ1-1 and V is TRBV14; a possible D gene is TRBD1 (6 bases). V lost 0 bases and J 6 bases, leaving 11 bases between the germline ends. This CDR3 is 14 amino acids long. Germline-derived CDR1 and CDR2 are SGHDN and FVKESK.

This clonotype was picked up many times. The rearrangement links TRBV30 to TRBJ1-1; 9 bases align to TRBD1. The germline V gene encodes CDR1 GTSNPN and CDR2 SVGIG (reference sequence). CDR3 length: 15 residues. With V trimmed by 1 base and J by 0 bases, 3 bases remained unmatched. The CDR3 coding sequence is TGTGCCTGGAGTGAAGGGACAGGGATGAACACTGAAGCTTTCTTT. Translation: CAWSEGTGMNTEAFF. Full variable domain (rest looked up from reference TRBV30 and TRBJ1-1): SQTIHQWPATLVQPVGSPLSLECTVEGTSNPNLYWYRQAAGRGLQLLFYSVGIGQISSEVPQNLSASRPQDRQFILSSKKLLLSDSGFYLCAWSEGTGMNTEAFFGQGTRLTVV.

This clonotype was seen repeatedly, ten times or more. This chain joins TRBV7-8 and TRBJ2-1, with D possibly being TRBD1 or TRBD2 (5 bases each). Trimming stripped 1 base from V and 3 bases from J, with 16 bases between. Germline V gives CDR1 SGHVS, CDR2 FQNEAQ. The CDR3 has 17 residues. Here the CDR3 DNA reads TGTGCCAGCAGCTTAGTATCTCTGATTGGGGGCTACAATGAGCAGTTCTTC. It yields the protein CASSLVSLIGGYNEQFF.

This clonotype occurred many times. This sequence joins TRBV7-2 and TRBJ1-1, with a tentative D call TRBD1 (5 bases). This CDR3 region has 14 residues. Germline V gives CDR1 SGHTA, CDR2 FQGNSA. Trimming removed 1 base at V and 11 bases at J, with 17 bases between. CDR3 sequence (DNA): TGTGCCAGCAGCTTAGTAGGGGCAGGGAGGACCGCTTTCTTT. Its translation is CASSLVGAGRTAFF.

Ten or more counts support this clonotype. The chain uses TRBV20-1 and TRBJ2-3, with 9 bases aligning to TRBD2. The V and J ends lost 6 bases and 0 bases, in that order; junction bases with no gene match: 7. Germline CDR1 and CDR2: DFQATT and SNEGSKA (reference sequence). This CDR3 contains 15 residues. CDR3 coding DNA: TGCAGTGCCTATCCGGGACTAGCAAGCACAGATACGCAGTATTTT. Translated, it gives CSAYPGLASTDTQYF.

This clonotype was counted at least ten times. V and J are TRBV12-5 and TRBJ2-1; 9 bases line up with TRBD2. V gave up 2 bases and J gave up 3 bases; unmatched junction bases: 17. CDR1 is LGHNT and CDR2 is FRNRAP in the germline V gene. This CDR3 has 20 residues. The CDR3: CASGLSRLAEQRPFYNEQFF. The CDR3 coding sequence is TGTGCTAGTGGTTTGTCCCGACTAGCGGAGCAACGACCTTTCTACAATGAGCAGTTCTTC.

By sample fraction, this clonotype is medium-sized (0.01 to 0.1%). The V call is TRBV9, the J call TRBJ1-4; TRBD1 is a possible D gene (6 bases). Trimming removed 0 bases from V and 5 bases from J, with 14 bases in between. This CDR3 has 16 residues. Per the germline V gene, CDR1 is SGDLS and CDR2 is YYNGEE. The CDR3 spells CASSVAPTTGNEKLFF. The CDR3 DNA follows: TGTGCCAGCAGCGTAGCCCCGACGACAGGAAATGAAAAACTGTTTTTT.

At least ten counts were recorded for this clonotype. The CDR3, as DNA: TGTGCCAGCAGTGACGCACGGACTAGCGGAAATTACGAGCAGTACTTC. Translation gives CASSDARTSGNYEQYF. The chain joins TRBV6-1 to TRBJ2-7; 10 bases are shared with TRBD2. Germline assignment: CDR1 MNHNS and CDR2 SASEGT. V lost 3 bases, J lost 4 bases, and 9 bases stayed unmatched. This CDR3 is built from 16 residues.

The table lists this clonotype with many counts. The rearrangement joins TRBV20-1 to TRBJ2-1, with D maybe TRBD2 (6 bases). The V end was cut by 4 bases, the J end by 2 bases, with 15 bases between. CDR1 DFQATT and CDR2 SNEGSKA come from the germline V gene (reference sequence). This CDR3 contains 15 residues. CDR3 coding DNA: TGCAGTGCTAATGGTTGGGGGGTGGCCTACAATGAGCAGTTCTTC. Its protein product is CSANGWGVAYNEQFF.

In this sample, this clonotype turned up many times. This sequence joins TRBV5-1 and TRBJ1-4; D might be TRBD1 (6 bases). The CDR3 runs to 16 residues. Germline lookup yields CDR1 SGHRS and CDR2 YFSETQ. Trimming stripped 4 bases from V and 0 bases from J, with 13 bases between. Written as DNA, the CDR3 is TGCGCCAGCAGCCCATCTGGGGGCCCAACTAATGAAAAACTGTTTTTT. Translated: CASSPSGGPTNEKLFF.

This clonotype was recorded a few times. The rearrangement joins TRBV29-1 to TRBJ2-2, with TRBD1 identical over 7 bases. This CDR3 has 13 residues. The germline V gene encodes CDR1 SQVTM and CDR2 ANQGSEA. V dropped 7 bases and J dropped 5; count of bases not matched to a gene: 7. CDR3 DNA: TGCAGCGGGCACAGGGGTGGTACCGGGGAGCTGTTTTTT. Translation gives CSGHRGGTGELFF.

This clonotype was seen many times. The chain recombines TRBV3-1 with TRBJ2-1; TRBD1 or TRBD2 may be the D gene (6 bases each). This CDR3 is 15 amino acids long. Germline V gene data show CDR1 as LGHDT and CDR2 as YNNKEL (reference sequence). Between the trimmed V and J ends, which lost 5 bases and 3 bases, there was a span of 14 bases. CDR3 sequence: CASSLGGQFYNEQFF. Here the CDR3 DNA reads TGTGCCAGCAGCTTGGGAGGACAGTTCTACAATGAGCAGTTCTTC.

The gene calls are TRBV20-1 and TRBJ2-1; TRBD1 aligns across 7 bases. CDR3 size: 13 residues. Germline-derived CDR1 and CDR2 are DFQATT and SNEGSKA (reference sequence). DNA for the CDR3: TGCAGCGGGTCCCAGGGGGTCTTCAATGAGCAGTTCTTC. Protein: CSGSQGVFNEQFF.

There are many counts of this clonotype. The rearrangement joins TRBV7-2 to TRBJ1-5; TRBD1 is a possible D gene (6 bases). The CDR3 totals 15 residues. CDR1 is SGHTA and CDR2 is FQGNSA in the germline V gene. The germline V and J ends were trimmed by 5 bases and 4 bases, with 15 bases remaining between them. The CDR3 is CASSPPGAGNQPQHF. CDR3 DNA: TGTGCCAGCAGCCCCCCGGGGGCTGGGAATCAGCCCCAGCATTTT. The full variable domain, its missing parts supplied by reference TRBV7-2 and TRBJ1-5, is GAGVSQSPSNKVTEKGKDVELRCDPISGHTALYWYRQSLGQGLEFLIYFQGNSAPDKSGLPSDRFSAERTGGSVSTLTIQRTQQEDSAVYLCASSPPGAGNQPQHFGDGTRLSIL.